A single sample is the source of the 13 T cell receptor beta chains below, sequenced in a study of CD4+ T cells in melanoma. Method: immunoSEQ multiplex PCR; TCRdb's copy keeps in-frame clones and lacks some. Of about 140,000 clones in the sample, around 90% were seen once. These receptors were collected from a human donor with melanoma.

The J gene is TRBJ1-1, the V gene TRBV6-1, with D possibly TRBD1 on 6 matching bases. Germline loops: CDR1 MNHNS, CDR2 SASEGT. The CDR3 covers 14 residues. Deletions cut 4 bases from V and 3 bases from J, with 12 bases between. CDR3: CASSALTGYTEAFF. CDR3 nucleotides: TGTGCCAGCAGTGCCCTCACAGGGTACACTGAAGCTTTCTTT.

V is TRBV4-2 and J is TRBJ2-7; 7 nucleotides agree with TRBD2. CDR1 is LGHNA and CDR2 is YNFKEQ in the germline V gene. The CDR3 consists of 16 residues. Losses at the gene ends were 3 bases for V and 0 bases for J; bases not matched to a gene: 8. The CDR3 here is CASSHPGGGSSYEQYF. The CDR3 DNA follows: TGTGCCAGCAGCCACCCGGGGGGTGGGAGCTCCTACGAGCAGTACTTC.

The chain employs TRBV7-3 and TRBJ2-3; 7 bases fit TRBD1. After removal of 4 bases from V and 4 bases from J, the junction contained 5 bases not matched to a gene. CDR1 and CDR2 (germline): SGHTA, FQGTGA. CDR3 length: 14 amino acids. The CDR3 spells CASSSPGQPDTQYF. The CDR3 nucleotides read TGTGCCAGCAGCTCACCGGGACAGCCAGATACGCAGTATTTT. The full variable domain, its missing parts supplied by reference TRBV7-3 and TRBJ2-3, is GAGVSQTPSNKVTEKGKYVELRCDPISGHTALYWYRQSLGQGPEFLIYFQGTGAADDSGLPNDRFFAVRPEGSVSTLKIQRTERGDSAVYLCASSSPGQPDTQYFGPGTRLTVL.

J is TRBJ2-2 and V is TRBV5-1; D is possibly TRBD2 (6 bases). The CDR3 length is 15 residues. Trimming removed 4 bases at V and 8 bases at J, with 18 bases between. Germline CDR1 and CDR2: SGHRS and YFSETQ. This CDR3 reads CASSPEGPDLGELFF. In DNA, the CDR3 is TGCGCCAGCAGCCCGGAGGGGCCAGACTTGGGGGAGCTGTTTTTT.

This chain joins TRBV2 and TRBJ1-1; 7 positions agree with TRBD1. V lost 4 bases and J lost 3; bases outside the gene matches: 2. Germline values: CDR1 SNHLY, CDR2 FYNNEI. CDR3 length: 13 residues. The CDR3 nucleotides are TGTGCCAGCAGTGTGGACAGGTACACTGAAGCTTTCTTT. Its translation: CASSVDRYTEAFF.

This rearrangement joins TRBV18 to TRBJ1-5; D is uncertain. This CDR3 contains 13 residues. Per the germline V gene, CDR1 is KGHSH and CDR2 is LQKENI. The V end was cut by 2 bases, the J end by 0 bases, with 2 bases between. In DNA form, the CDR3 reads TGTGCCAGCTCACCAAGTAGCAATCAGCCCCAGCATTTT. Residues: CASSPSSNQPQHF.

The rearrangement uses TRBV2 and TRBJ1-2, with D possibly being TRBD1 (6 bases). With 4 bases removed from V and 8 bases from J, the gap between germline ends came to 14 bases. CDR1 is SNHLY, CDR2 FYNNEI, per germline. The CDR3 is 13 residues long. The CDR3 DNA is TGTGCCAGCAGTGCACAGGGTCCCCGAGGCTACACCTTC. Protein: CASSAQGPRGYTF. The full variable domain, in which reference TRBV2 and TRBJ1-2 provide the parts outside the CDR3, is EPEVTQTPSHQVTQMGQEVILRCVPISNHLYFYWYRQILGQKVEFLVSFYNNEISEKSEIFDDQFSVERPDGSNFTLKIRSTKLEDSAMYFCASSAQGPRGYTFGSGTRLTVV.

V and J are TRBV5-1 and TRBJ2-5; 7 nucleotides match TRBD1. The V and J ends lost 3 bases and 1 base, in that order; junction bases with no gene match: 3. The CDR3 runs to 14 residues. Germline V gene data show CDR1 as SGHRS and CDR2 as YFSETQ. Here the CDR3 DNA reads TGCGCCAGCAGCTGGGGACAGAGCCAAGAGACCCAGTACTTC. It yields the protein CASSWGQSQETQYF.

This clone was detected only once. This sequence joins TRBV7-9 and TRBJ2-7; TRBD2 agrees at 13 bases. There are 15 residues in the CDR3. After removal of 5 bases from V and 2 bases from J, the junction contained 3 bases not matched to a gene. Germline loops: CDR1 SEHNR, CDR2 FQNEAQ (reference sequence). CDR3 nucleotides: TGTGCCAGCAGCCCAGGGACTAGCGGGACCTACGAGCAGTACTTC. Encoded protein: CASSPGTSGTYEQYF.

The chain joins TRBV11-2 to TRBJ2-1; 12 bases fit TRBD2. The V gene's germline CDR1 is SGHAT and CDR2 FQNNGV. This CDR3 is 18 amino acids long. V was pared by 7 bases and J by 4 bases, with 14 bases of the junction left unmatched. Written as DNA, the CDR3 is TGTGCCAGCACCGCCGGTCTTCTAGCGGGGGGGAATTACAATGAGCAGTTCTTC. It specifies CASTAGLLAGGNYNEQFF.

This chain joins TRBV5-4 and TRBJ2-5; D may match TRBD1 or TRBD2 (5 bases each). Per germline, CDR1 SGHNT and CDR2 YYREEE (reference sequence). With 1 base removed from V and 5 bases from J, the gap between germline ends came to 15 bases. The CDR3 is 15 amino acids. The CDR3 reads CASSLQGLAHETQYF. Written as DNA, the CDR3 is TGTGCCAGCAGCTTGCAGGGTCTAGCTCACGAGACCCAGTACTTC.

This chain joins TRBV7-3 and TRBJ2-2; D gene ambiguous. CDR3 length: 17 amino acids. From germline, CDR1 is SGHTA and CDR2 FQGTGA. V dropped 4 bases and J dropped 7 bases, with 22 bases sitting between them. The CDR3 here is CASSSATVPLWGGELFF. For the CDR3, the DNA is TGTGCCAGCAGCTCCGCGACCGTGCCCCTTTGGGGCGGGGAGCTGTTTTTT.

A single count supports this clone. The gene calls are TRBV6-6 and TRBJ1-1; possible D gene TRBD1, 5 bases. The germline CDR1 and CDR2 sequences are MNHNY and SVGAGI (reference sequence). The CDR3 has 13 residues. V lost 2 bases and J lost 6, with 10 bases in between. For the CDR3, the DNA is TGTGCCAGCAGTTACAGGGGACGCGCTGAAGCTTTCTTT. Translated: CASSYRGRAEAFF.